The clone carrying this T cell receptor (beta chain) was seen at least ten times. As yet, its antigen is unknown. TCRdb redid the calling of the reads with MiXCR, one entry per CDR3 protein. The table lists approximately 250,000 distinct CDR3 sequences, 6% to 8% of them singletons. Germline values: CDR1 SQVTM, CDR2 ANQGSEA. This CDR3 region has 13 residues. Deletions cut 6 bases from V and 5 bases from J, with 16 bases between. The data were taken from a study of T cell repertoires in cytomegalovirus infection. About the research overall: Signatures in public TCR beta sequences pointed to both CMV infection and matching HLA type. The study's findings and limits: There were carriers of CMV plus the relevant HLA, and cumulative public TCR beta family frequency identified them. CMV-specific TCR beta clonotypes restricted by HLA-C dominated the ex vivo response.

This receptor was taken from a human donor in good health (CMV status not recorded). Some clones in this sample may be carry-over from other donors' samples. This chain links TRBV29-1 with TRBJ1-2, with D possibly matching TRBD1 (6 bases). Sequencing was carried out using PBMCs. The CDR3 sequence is CSVYREGLYGYTF. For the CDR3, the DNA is TGCAGCGTCTACAGGGAGGGCCTATATGGCTACACCTTC.